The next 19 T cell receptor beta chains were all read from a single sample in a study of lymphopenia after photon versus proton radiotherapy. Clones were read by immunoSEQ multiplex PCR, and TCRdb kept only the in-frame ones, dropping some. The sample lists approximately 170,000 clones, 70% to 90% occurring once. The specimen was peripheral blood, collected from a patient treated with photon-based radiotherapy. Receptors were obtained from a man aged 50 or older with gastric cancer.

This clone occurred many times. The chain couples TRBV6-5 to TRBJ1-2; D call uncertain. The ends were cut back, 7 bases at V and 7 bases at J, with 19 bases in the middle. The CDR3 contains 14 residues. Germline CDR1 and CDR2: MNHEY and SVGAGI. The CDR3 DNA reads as TGTGCCAGCACCCTCCGGCGGGGAGAGCGTGGCTACACCTTC. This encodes CASTLRRGERGYTF.

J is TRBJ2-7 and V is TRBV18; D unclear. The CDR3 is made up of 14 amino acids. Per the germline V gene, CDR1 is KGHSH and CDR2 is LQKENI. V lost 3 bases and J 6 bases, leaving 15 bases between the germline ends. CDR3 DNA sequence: TGTGCCAGCTCACCGCCGGGCCCGACGGGCGAGCAGTACTTC. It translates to CASSPPGPTGEQYF.

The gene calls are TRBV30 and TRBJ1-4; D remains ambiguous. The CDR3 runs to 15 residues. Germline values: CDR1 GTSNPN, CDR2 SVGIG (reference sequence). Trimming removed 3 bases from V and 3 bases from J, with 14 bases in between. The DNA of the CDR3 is TGTGCCTGGAGCTCCTGGGGTAAATCTAATGAAAAACTGTTTTTT. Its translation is CAWSSWGKSNEKLFF.

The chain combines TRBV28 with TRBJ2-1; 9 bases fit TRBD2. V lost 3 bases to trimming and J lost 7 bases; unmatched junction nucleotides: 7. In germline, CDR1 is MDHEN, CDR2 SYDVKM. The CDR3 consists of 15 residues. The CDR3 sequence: CASSFLAGVGNEQFF. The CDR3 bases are TGTGCCAGCAGTTTCTTAGCGGGAGTAGGGAATGAGCAGTTCTTC. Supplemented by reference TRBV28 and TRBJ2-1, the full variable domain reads DVKVTQSSRYLVKRTGEKVFLECVQDMDHENMFWYRQDPGLGLRLIYFSYDVKMKEKGDIPEGYSVSREKKERFSLILESASTNQTSMYLCASSFLAGVGNEQFFGPGTRLTVL.

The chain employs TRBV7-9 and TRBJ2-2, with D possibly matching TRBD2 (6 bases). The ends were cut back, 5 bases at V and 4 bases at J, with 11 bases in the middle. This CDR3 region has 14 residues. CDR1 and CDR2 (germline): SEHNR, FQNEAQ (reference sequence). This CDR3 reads CASSPEGITGELFF. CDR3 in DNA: TGTGCCAGCAGCCCGGAGGGTATCACCGGGGAGCTGTTTTTT.

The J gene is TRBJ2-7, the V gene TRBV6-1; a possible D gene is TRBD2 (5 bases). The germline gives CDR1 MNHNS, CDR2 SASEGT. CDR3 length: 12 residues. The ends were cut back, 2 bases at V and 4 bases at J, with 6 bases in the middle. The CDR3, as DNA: TGTGCCAGCAGTGAACGGGAATACGAGCAGTACTTC. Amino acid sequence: CASSEREYEQYF.

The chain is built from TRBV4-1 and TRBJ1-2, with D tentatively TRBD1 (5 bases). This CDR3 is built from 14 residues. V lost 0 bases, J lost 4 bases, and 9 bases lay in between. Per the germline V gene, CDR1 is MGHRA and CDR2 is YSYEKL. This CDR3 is CASSQDGGGYGYTF. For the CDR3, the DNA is TGCGCCAGCAGCCAAGATGGGGGGGGCTATGGCTACACCTTC.

CDR3 residues: CASSERGRVYGYTF. CDR3 sequence (DNA): TGTGCCAGCAGTGAACGTGGCAGAGTCTATGGCTACACCTTC. This chain links TRBV25-1 with TRBJ1-2; D remains ambiguous. The CDR3 covers 14 residues. CDR1 is MGHDK, CDR2 SYGVNS, per germline. Between the trimmed V and J ends, which lost 2 bases and 4 bases, there was a span of 11 bases.

Written as DNA, the CDR3 is TGTGCCAGCAGCTTAGTGGACTACGAGCAGTACTTC. This encodes CASSLVDYEQYF. The chain couples TRBV11-1 to TRBJ2-7; no clear D gene. CDR1 is SGHAT, CDR2 FQDESV, per germline (reference sequence). The CDR3 consists of 12 residues. Trimming took 1 base from V and 3 from J, leaving 4 bases between them.

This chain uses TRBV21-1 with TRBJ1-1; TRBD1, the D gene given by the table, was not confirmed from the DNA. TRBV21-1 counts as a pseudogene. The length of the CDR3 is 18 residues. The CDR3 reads CASSKAPRQGRENTEAFF. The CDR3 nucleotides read TGTGCCAGCAGCAAGGCCCCTAGACAGGGAAGGGAGAACACTGAAGCTTTCTTT.

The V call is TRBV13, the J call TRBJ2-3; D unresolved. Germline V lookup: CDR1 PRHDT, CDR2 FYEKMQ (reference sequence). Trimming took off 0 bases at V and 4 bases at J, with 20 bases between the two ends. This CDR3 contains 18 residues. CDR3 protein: CASSLGPDGKGEADTQYF. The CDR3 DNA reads TGTGCCAGCAGCTTAGGCCCGGACGGAAAGGGCGAAGCAGATACGCAGTATTTT.

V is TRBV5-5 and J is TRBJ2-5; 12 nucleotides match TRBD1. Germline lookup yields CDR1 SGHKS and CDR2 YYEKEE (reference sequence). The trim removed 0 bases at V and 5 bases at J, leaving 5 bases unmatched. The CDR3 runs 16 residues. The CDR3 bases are TGTGCCAGCAGCTTGGCCGGGGGGACAGGGGGCGAGACCCAGTACTTC. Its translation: CASSLAGGTGGETQYF.

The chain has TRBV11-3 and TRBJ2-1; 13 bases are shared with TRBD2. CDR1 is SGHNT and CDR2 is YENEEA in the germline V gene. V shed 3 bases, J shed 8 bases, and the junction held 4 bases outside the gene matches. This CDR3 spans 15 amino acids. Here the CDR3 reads CASSFTSGRADEQFF. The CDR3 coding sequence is TGTGCCAGCAGCTTTACTAGCGGGAGGGCCGATGAGCAGTTCTTC. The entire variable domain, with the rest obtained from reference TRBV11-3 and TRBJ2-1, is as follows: EAGVVQSPRYKIIEKKQPVAFWCNPISGHNTLYWYLQNLGQGPELLIRYENEEAVDDSQLPKDRFSAERLKGVDSTLKIQPAELGDSAVYLCASSFTSGRADEQFFGPGTRLTVL.

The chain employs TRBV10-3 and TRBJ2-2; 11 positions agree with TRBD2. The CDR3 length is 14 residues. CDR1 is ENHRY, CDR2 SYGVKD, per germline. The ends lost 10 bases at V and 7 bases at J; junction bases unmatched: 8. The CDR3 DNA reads TGTGCCACGTATAGCGGGAGGGACCACGGGGAGCTGTTTTTT. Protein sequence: CATYSGRDHGELFF.

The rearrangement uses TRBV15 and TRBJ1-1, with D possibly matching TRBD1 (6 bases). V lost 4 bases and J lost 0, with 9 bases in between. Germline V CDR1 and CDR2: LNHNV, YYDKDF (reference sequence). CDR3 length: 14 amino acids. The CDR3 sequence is CATSKGGLNTEAFF. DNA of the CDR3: TGTGCCACCAGCAAAGGGGGACTGAACACTGAAGCTTTCTTT.

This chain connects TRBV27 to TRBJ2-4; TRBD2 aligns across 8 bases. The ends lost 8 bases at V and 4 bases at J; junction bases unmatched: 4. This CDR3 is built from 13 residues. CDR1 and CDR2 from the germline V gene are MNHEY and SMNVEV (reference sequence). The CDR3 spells CASPRGGKNIQYF. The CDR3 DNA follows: TGTGCCAGCCCTCGGGGGGGGAAAAACATTCAGTACTTC.

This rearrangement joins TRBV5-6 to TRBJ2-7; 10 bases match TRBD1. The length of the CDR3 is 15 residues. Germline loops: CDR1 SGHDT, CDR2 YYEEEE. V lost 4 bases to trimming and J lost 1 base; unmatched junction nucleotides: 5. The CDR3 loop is CASSIGQGVSYEQYF. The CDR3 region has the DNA TGTGCCAGCAGCATTGGACAGGGGGTTTCCTACGAGCAGTACTTC.

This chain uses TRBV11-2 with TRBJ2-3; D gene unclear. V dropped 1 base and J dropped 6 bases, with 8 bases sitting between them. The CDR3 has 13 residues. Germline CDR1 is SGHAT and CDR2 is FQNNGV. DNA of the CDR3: TGTGCCAGCAGCTTAGGGTTGGGGGATACGCAGTATTTT. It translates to CASSLGLGDTQYF.

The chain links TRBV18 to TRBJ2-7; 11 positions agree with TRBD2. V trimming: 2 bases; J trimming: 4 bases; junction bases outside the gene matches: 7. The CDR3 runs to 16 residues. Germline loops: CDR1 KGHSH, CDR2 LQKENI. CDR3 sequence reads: CASSPTGSSGRYEQYF. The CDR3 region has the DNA TGTGCCAGCTCACCAACAGGGTCTAGCGGGAGGTACGAGCAGTACTTC.